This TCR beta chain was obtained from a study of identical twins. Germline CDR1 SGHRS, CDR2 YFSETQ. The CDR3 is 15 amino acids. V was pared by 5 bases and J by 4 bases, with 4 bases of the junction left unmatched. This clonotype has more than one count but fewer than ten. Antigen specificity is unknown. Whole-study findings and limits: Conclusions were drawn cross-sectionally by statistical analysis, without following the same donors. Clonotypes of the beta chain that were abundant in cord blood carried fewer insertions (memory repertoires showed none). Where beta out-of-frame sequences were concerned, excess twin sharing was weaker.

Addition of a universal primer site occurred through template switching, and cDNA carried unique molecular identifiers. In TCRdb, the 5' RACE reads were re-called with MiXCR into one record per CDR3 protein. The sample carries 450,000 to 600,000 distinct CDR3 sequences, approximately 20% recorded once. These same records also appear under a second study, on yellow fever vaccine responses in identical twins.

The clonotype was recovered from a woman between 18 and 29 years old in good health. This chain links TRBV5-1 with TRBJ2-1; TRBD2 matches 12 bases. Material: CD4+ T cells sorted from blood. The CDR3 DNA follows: TGCGCCAGCAGTACGACTAGCGGGGGATACAATGAGCAGTTCTTC. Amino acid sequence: CASSTTSGGYNEQFF.